This entry concerns a single T cell receptor (beta chain). The data originate from a study of T cell responses to AZD1222 COVID-19 vaccine. Clones were sequenced by immunoSEQ multiplex PCR, and TCRdb holds only the in-frame ones, with some missing. The table has 45,000 to 65,000 clones, over 70% seen once. The analysis combined second doses at about 4 or about 12 weeks. The sample in question was peripheral blood, obtained 28 days after the second AZD1222 dose. The source of this sequence is an adult who received the AZD1222 COVID-19 vaccine.

The CDR3 protein is CASSSDRGREQYV. The CDR3, as DNA: TGTGCCAGCTCATCGGACAGGGGTCGCGAGCAGTACGTC. This chain connects TRBV18 to TRBJ2-7; 9 bases are shared with TRBD1. V lost 5 bases, J lost 6 bases, and 5 bases stayed unmatched. CDR1 is KGHSH and CDR2 is LQKENI in the germline V gene. The CDR3 consists of 13 residues.